This note documents a single T cell receptor beta chain sequence. The sample comes from a study of blood T cell repertoires in COVID-19. The ends were cut back, 3 bases at V and 6 bases at J, with 8 bases in the middle. CDR3 length equals 12 residues. Measured with immunoSEQ multiplex PCR; TCRdb has only the in-frame clones, and not every one. The table shows under 200,000 clones, with around two thirds occurring only once. The chain is built from TRBV12-3 or TRBV12-4 and TRBJ1-1, with no clear D. The sequenced material came from peripheral blood. This receptor was identified in a woman older than 75 with acute or convalescent COVID-19. This chain's CDR3 is CASSFEGSEAFF. In nucleotides, the CDR3 is TGTGCCAGCAGTTTTGAGGGTTCTGAAGCTTTCTTT.